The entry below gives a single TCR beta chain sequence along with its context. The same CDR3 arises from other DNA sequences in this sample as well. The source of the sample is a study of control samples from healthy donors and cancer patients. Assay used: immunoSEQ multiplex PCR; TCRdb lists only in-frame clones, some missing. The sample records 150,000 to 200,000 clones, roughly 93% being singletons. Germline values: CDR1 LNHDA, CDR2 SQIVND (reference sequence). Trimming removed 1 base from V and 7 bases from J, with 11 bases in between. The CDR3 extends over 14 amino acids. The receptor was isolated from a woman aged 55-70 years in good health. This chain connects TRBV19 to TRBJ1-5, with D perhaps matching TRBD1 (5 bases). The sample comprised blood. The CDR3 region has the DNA TGTGCCAGTAGTATAGCGAGGGGAAACCAGCCCCAGCATTTT. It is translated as CASSIARGNQPQHF.